This T cell receptor (beta chain) was recorded in a study of CD8 T cells in ankylosing spondylitis. Study-level points and caveats: Earlier reports found some motif variants in synovial fluid and blood in reactive arthritis.

This clonotype was recorded many times. What it binds is unknown. TCRdb fed the 5' RACE reads into MiXCR, producing one record per CDR3 protein. The profile shows over 100,000 distinct CDR3 sequences, roughly 10% of them singletons. The sequence came from a female donor with ankylosing spondylitis or in good health (not recorded which). The source material was blood, either unsorted or a sorted T cell fraction (not recorded which).

The CDR3 DNA reads TGTGCAAGTCGCTTAGTCGGACAGAAAAATCAGCCCCAGCATTTT. Translating it yields CASRLVGQKNQPQHF. The V and J genes are TRBV12-2 and TRBJ1-5; TRBD1 reflects the table's D call only, with no check against the DNA. TRBV12-2 is a known pseudogene. CDR3 length equals 15 residues.